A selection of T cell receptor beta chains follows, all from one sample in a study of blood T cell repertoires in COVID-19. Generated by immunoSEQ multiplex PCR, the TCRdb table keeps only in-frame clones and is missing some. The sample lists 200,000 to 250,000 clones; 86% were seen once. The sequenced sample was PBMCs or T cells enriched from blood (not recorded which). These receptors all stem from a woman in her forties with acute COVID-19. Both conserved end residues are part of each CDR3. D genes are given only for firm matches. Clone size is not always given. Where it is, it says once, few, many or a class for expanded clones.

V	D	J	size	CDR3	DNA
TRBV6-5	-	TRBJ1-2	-	CASTLMAGDGYTF	TGTGCCAGCACCTTAATGGCGGGGGATGGCTACACCTTC
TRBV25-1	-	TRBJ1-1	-	CASSDTVKTEAFF	TGTGCCAGCAGTGATACAGTAAAAACTGAAGCTTTCTTT
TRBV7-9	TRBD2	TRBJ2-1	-	CASSWTSGGIFNEQFF	TGTGCCAGCAGCTGGACTAGCGGGGGGATATTCAATGAGCAGTTCTTC
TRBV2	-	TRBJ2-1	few	CASSSYVGVDGNEQFF	TGTGCCAGCAGCTCCTATGTAGGGGTCGACGGGAATGAGCAGTTCTTC
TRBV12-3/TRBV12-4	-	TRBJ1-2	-	CASSSGLYGYTF	TGTGCCAGCAGTTCGGGACTCTATGGCTACACCTTC
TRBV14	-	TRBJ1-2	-	CASSQVGGSGYTF	TGTGCCAGCAGCCAAGTGGGGGGATCTGGCTACACCTTC
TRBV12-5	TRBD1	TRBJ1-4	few	CASGPGQFNEKLFF	TGTGCTAGTGGGCCGGGACAGTTTAATGAAAAACTGTTTTTT
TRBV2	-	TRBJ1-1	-	CASSERLGSDTEAFF	TGTGCCAGCAGCGAAAGACTGGGGAGTGACACTGAAGCTTTCTTT
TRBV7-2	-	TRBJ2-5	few	CASSLVLGPETQYF	TGTGCCAGCAGCTTAGTTCTGGGCCCGGAGACCCAGTACTTC
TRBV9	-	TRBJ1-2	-	CASSVATGYGYTF	TGTGCCAGCAGCGTAGCGACGGGGTATGGCTACACCTTC
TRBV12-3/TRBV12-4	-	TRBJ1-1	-	CASSLRDTEAFF	TGTGCCAGCAGTTTACGCGACACTGAAGCTTTCTTT
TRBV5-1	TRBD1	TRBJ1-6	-	CASSIHPGQTSPLHF	TGCGCCAGCAGCATACATCCGGGACAGACTTCACCCCTCCACTTT
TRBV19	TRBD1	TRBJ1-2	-	CASSPGQGNYGYTF	TGTGCCAGTAGCCCGGGACAGGGGAACTATGGCTACACCTTC
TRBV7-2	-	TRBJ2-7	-	CASSLGAGAYEQYF	TGTGCCAGCAGCTTAGGCGCAGGGGCCTACGAGCAGTACTTC
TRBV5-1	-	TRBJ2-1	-	CASSLPSGSSYNEQFF	TGCGCCAGCAGCCTCCCTTCCGGTAGCTCCTACAATGAGCAGTTCTTC
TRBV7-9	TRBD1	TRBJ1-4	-	CASSLIDRVGEKLFF	TGTGCCAGCAGCTTAATCGACAGGGTAGGGGAAAAACTGTTTTTT
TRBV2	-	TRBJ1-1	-	CATSSGGTEAFF	TGTGCCACTAGCTCGGGGGGAACTGAAGCTTTCTTT
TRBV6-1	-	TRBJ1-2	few	CASSERVRGYGYTF	TGTGCCAGCAGTGAAAGGGTGAGAGGGTATGGCTACACCTTC
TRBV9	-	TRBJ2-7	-	CASSLNAGTYEQYF	TGTGCCAGCAGCCTGAACGCGGGAACCTACGAGCAGTACTTC
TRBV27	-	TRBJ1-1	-	CASSLFPGAFAEAFF	TGTGCCAGCAGTTTATTCCCAGGGGCTTTCGCTGAAGCTTTCTTT
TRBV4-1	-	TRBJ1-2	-	CASSRRMEDVDYGYTF	TGCGCCAGCAGCCGGAGGATGGAGGATGTGGACTATGGCTACACCTTC
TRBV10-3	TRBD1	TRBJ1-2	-	CAISERTGDGYTF	TGTGCCATCAGTGAACGGACAGGGGATGGCTACACCTTC
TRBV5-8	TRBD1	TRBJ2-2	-	CASRKGQVATGELFF	TGTGCCAGCAGGAAAGGACAGGTAGCGACCGGGGAGCTGTTTTTT
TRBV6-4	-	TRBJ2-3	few	CASSDSGGPDTQYF	TGTGCCAGCAGTGACTCGGGGGGTCCAGATACGCAGTATTTT
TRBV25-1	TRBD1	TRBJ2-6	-	CASRTGAGANVLTF	TGTGCCAGCAGAACAGGGGCTGGGGCCAACGTCCTGACTTTC
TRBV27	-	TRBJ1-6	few	CASRGQSSYNSPLHF	TGTGCCAGTCGAGGACAGAGCTCCTATAATTCACCCCTCCACTTT
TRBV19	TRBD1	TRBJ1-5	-	CASSIGTGSVQPQHF	TGTGCCAGTAGTATAGGGACAGGGTCTGTTCAGCCCCAGCATTTT
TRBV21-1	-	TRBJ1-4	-	CASSKTSGATNEKLFF	TGTGCCAGCAGCAAAACGAGCGGGGCAACTAATGAAAAACTGTTTTTT
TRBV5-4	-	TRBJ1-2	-	CASSLVGQNPPGYTF	TGTGCCAGCAGCTTGGTGGGGCAGAATCCCCCGGGCTACACCTTC
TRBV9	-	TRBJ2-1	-	CASSLGALNEQFF	TGTGCCAGCAGTCTAGGGGCACTCAATGAGCAGTTCTTC
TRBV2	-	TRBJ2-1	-	CASGETGYNEQFF	TGTGCCAGCGGGGAGACAGGCTACAATGAGCAGTTCTTC
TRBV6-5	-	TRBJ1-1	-	CASSRGRNTEAFF	TGTGCCAGTTCCAGGGGAAGGAACACTGAAGCTTTCTTT
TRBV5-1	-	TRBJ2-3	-	CASSLDRSTDTQYF	TGCGCCAGCAGCCTGGACAGAAGCACAGATACGCAGTATTTT
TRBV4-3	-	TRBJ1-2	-	CASSQDMSSAYGYTF	TGCGCCAGCAGCCAAGATATGAGCAGCGCCTATGGCTACACCTTC
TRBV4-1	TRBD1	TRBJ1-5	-	CASSRLSGTGGGGQPQHF	TGCGCCAGCAGCCGCCTCTCCGGGACAGGGGGCGGGGGTCAGCCCCAGCATTTT
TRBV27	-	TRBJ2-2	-	CASSLWAAGELFF	TGTGCCAGCAGTTTATGGGCTGCCGGGGAGCTGTTTTTT
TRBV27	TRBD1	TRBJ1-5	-	CASSFPVRQGRYSNQPQHF	TGTGCCAGCAGTTTCCCGGTACGACAGGGACGCTATAGCAATCAGCCCCAGCATTTT
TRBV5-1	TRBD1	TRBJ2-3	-	CASSLQGLGTDTQYF	TGCGCCAGCAGCTTACAGGGGCTCGGCACAGATACGCAGTATTTT
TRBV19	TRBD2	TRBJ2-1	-	CASSIPGLAGDSSYNEQFF	TGTGCCAGTAGTATCCCGGGACTAGCGGGGGACAGCTCCTACAATGAGCAGTTCTTC
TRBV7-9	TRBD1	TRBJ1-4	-	CASSLTGYDEKLFF	TGTGCCAGCAGCCTGACAGGGTACGATGAAAAACTGTTTTTT
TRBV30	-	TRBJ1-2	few	CAWIIKAGSNYGYTF	TGTGCCTGGATAATTAAGGCAGGCTCTAACTATGGCTACACCTTC
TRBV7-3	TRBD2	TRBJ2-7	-	CASSLAGGPNEQYF	TGTGCCAGCAGTCTAGCGGGGGGGCCGAACGAGCAGTACTTC
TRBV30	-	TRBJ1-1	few	CAWAGRGSSRTEAFF	TGTGCCTGGGCTGGTAGGGGAAGTTCGAGGACTGAAGCTTTCTTT
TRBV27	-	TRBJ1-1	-	CASSAGGGNTEAFF	TGTGCCAGCAGCGCCGGGGGGGGGAACACTGAAGCTTTCTTT
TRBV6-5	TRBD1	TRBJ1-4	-	CASSTQGAASEKLFF	TGTGCCAGCAGTACTCAGGGGGCAGCAAGTGAAAAACTGTTTTTT
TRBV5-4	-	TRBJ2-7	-	CASSRQGGGYEQYF	TGTGCCAGCAGTCGCCAGGGAGGTGGCTACGAGCAGTACTTC
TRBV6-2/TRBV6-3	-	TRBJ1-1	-	CASSKSAEAFF	TGTGCCAGCAGTAAATCCGCTGAAGCTTTCTTT
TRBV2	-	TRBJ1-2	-	CASSEIGAGYTF	TGTGCCAGCAGTGAAATCGGAGCCGGCTACACCTTC
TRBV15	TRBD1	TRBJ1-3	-	CATSREVDRATGNTIYF	TGTGCCACCAGCAGAGAGGTGGACAGGGCTACTGGAAACACCATATATTTT
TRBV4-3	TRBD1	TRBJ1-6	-	CASSQDRQGVVNSPLHF	TGCGCCAGCAGCCAAGATCGACAGGGGGTTGTCAATTCACCCCTCCACTTT
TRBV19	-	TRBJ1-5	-	CASSIDWSSNQPQHF	TGTGCCAGTAGTATAGATTGGAGTAGCAATCAGCCCCAGCATTTT
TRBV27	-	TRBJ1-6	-	CASRGGVLSRNSPLHF	TGTGCCAGCAGGGGGGGGGTTCTCTCTCGGAATTCACCCCTCCACTTT
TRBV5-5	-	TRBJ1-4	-	CASSAQGGEMLKLFF	TGTGCCAGCAGCGCACAGGGCGGTGAAATGTTAAAACTGTTTTTT
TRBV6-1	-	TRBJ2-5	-	CASSDRGWETQYF	TGTGCCAGCAGTGACAGGGGCTGGGAGACCCAGTACTTC
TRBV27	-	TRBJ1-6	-	CASSLSGRDTSPLHF	TGTGCCAGCAGTTTATCCGGCAGGGATACTTCACCCCTCCACTTT
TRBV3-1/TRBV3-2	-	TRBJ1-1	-	CASSQGASTEAFF	TGTGCCAGCAGCCAGGGAGCTTCCACTGAAGCTTTCTTT
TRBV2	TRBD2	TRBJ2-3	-	CASQRGGTDTQYF	TGTGCCAGTCAGCGGGGGGGCACAGATACGCAGTATTTT
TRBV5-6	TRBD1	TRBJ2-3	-	CASSLYRGTDTQYF	TGTGCCAGCAGCTTATACAGGGGAACAGATACGCAGTATTTT
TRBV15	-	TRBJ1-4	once	CATRHYKDLNEKLFF	TGTGCCACCAGACACTACAAAGACCTTAATGAAAAACTGTTTTTT
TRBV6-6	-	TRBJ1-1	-	CASSLGPGNTEAFF	TGTGCCAGCAGTCTGGGGCCTGGGAACACTGAAGCTTTCTTT